This T cell receptor (beta chain) was sequenced in a study of cytomegalovirus exposure and HLA in healthy donors. Study-level background: Approximately 190 million T cells yielded more than 90 million unique TCR beta sequences, as an earlier analysis found. About 85 million unique TCR sequences came from HLA-typed donors in an early release. Study-level points and caveats: Earlier analysis found most TCR beta V segments productive about 90% or about 30% of the time.

PCR involved 60 Vbeta and 13 Jbeta primers. Authors' analysis steps: Later reanalysis found 75 million to 95 million unique TCR beta chains, around 9.9 million of them shared. Assay: immunoSEQ multiplex PCR; the TCRdb copy retains only in-frame clones and omits some. From that table come the V and J calls and clone size; the DNA was used to work out D and trimming. The sample holds about 190,000 clones, about four fifths seen once. Concerning this clone itself: The antigen remains unidentified.

The CDR3 is 14 residues long. In germline, CDR1 is SQVTM, CDR2 ANQGSEA. J lost 5 bases, V lost 2 bases, and 5 bases had no gene match. Material for sequencing was PBMCs. This TCR was sampled from a woman between 18 and 30 years old in good health and CMV-seronegative. V is TRBV29-1 and J is TRBJ2-5; TRBD1 aligns across 10 bases. The CDR3, as DNA: TGCAGCGTTGAAAAAGACAGGGGGCCGGAGACCCAGTACTTC. As protein: CSVEKDRGPETQYF.